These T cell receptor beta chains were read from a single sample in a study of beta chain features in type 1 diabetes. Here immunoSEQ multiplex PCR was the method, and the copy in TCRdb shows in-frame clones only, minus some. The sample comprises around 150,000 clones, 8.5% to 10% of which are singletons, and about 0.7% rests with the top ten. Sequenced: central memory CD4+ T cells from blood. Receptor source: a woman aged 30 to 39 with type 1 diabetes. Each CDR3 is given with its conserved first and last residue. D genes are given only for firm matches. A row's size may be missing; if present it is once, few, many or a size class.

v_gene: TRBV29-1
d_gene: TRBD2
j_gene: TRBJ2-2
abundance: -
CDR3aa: CSVLAGGPSGELFF
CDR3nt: TGCAGCGTCCTAGCGGGAGGGCCCTCCGGGGAGCTGTTTTTT

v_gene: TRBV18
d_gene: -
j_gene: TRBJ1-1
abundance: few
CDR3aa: CASSQTGANTEAFF
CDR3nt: TGTGCCAGCTCACAAACAGGTGCGAACACTGAAGCTTTCTTT

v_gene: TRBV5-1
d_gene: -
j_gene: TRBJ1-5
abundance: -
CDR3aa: CASSLSGVRNQPQHF
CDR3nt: TGCGCCAGCAGCTTATCAGGGGTTCGCAATCAGCCCCAGCATTTT

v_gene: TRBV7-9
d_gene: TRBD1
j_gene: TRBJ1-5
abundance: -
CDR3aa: CASTQGQAQDQPQHF
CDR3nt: TGTGCCAGCACCCAGGGACAGGCCCAAGACCAGCCCCAGCATTTT

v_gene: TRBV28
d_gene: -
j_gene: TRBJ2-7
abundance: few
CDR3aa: CASQRLYEQYF
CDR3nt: TGTGCCAGCCAGCGCCTTTACGAGCAGTACTTC

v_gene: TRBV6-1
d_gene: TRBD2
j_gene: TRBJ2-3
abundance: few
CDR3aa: CASSFPGLAGDTQYF
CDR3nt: TGTGCCAGCAGTTTTCCGGGACTAGCGGGAGATACGCAGTATTTT

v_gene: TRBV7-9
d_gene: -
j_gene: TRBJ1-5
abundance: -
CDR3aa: CAVGGGAIYNQPQHF
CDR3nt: TGTGCCGTAGGGGGAGGGGCCATCTACAATCAGCCCCAGCATTTT

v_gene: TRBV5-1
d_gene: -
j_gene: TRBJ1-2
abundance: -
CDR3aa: CASSLGTATNYGYTF
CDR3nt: TGCGCCAGCAGCTTGGGGACAGCAACTAACTATGGCTACACCTTC

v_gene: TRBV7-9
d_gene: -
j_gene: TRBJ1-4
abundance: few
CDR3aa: CASSSQQDEKLFF
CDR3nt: TGTGCCAGCAGCTCCCAACAGGACGAAAAACTGTTTTTT

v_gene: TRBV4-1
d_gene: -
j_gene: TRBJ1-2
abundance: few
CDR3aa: CASSQEGWGSNYGYTF
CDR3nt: TGCGCCAGCAGCCAGGAAGGATGGGGCTCTAACTATGGCTACACCTTC

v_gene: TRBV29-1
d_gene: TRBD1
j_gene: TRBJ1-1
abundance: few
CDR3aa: CSVEQGAGAFF
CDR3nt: TGCAGCGTCGAACAGGGGGCCGGGGCTTTCTTT

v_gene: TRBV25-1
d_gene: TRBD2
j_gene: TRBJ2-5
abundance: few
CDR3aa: CASSDPLAGETQYF
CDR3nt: TGTGCCAGCAGTGACCCTCTAGCGGGAGAGACCCAGTACTTC

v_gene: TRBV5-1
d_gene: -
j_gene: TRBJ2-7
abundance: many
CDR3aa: CASRREGDEQYF
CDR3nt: TGCGCCAGCAGGCGGGAAGGTGACGAGCAGTACTTC

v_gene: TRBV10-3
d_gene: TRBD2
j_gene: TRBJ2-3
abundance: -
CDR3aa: CASQAGVTDTQYF
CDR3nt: TGTGCCTCACAGGCGGGGGTCACAGATACGCAGTATTTT

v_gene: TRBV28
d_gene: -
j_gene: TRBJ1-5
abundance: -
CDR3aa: CASRPPTGGGQPQHF
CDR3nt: TGTGCCAGCAGACCCCCTACAGGCGGGGGTCAGCCCCAGCATTTT

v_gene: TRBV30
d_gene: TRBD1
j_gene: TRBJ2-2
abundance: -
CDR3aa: CAWSVTGQGVSGELFF
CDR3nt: TGTGCCTGGAGTGTCACGGGACAGGGGGTCTCCGGGGAGCTGTTTTTT

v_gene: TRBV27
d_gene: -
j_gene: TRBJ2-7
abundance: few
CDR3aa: CASSLDLYEGEQYF
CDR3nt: TGTGCCAGCAGTCTCGACTTATACGAAGGAGAGCAGTACTTC

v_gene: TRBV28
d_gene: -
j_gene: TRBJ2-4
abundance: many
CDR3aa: CASSLSGSDIQYF
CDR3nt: TGTGCCAGCAGTTTGTCGGGATCGGACATTCAGTACTTC

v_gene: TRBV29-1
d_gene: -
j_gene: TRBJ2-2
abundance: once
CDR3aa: CSARLNTGELFF
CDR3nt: TGCAGTGCGCGGTTGAACACCGGGGAGCTGTTTTTT

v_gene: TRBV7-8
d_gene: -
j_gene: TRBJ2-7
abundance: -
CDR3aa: CASSLKLGGVYEQYF
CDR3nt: TGTGCCAGCAGCCTCAAACTAGGGGGGGTCTACGAGCAGTACTTC

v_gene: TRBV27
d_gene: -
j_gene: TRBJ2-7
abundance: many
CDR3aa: CASSLSQVSEQYF
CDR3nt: TGTGCCAGCAGTTTATCTCAGGTATCCGAGCAGTACTTC

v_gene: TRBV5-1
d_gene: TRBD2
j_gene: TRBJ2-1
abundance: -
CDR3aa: CASSSGLAETNEQFF
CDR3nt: TGCGCCAGCAGCTCGGGACTAGCGGAGACCAATGAGCAGTTCTTC

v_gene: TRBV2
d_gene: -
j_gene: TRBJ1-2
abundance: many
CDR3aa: CASRLDGEGVNGYTF
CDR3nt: TGTGCCAGCAGACTCGATGGGGAGGGAGTAAATGGCTACACCTTC

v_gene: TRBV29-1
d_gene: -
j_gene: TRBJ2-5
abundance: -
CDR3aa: CSVLSGGETQYF
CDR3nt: TGCAGCGTTCTATCCGGGGGAGAGACCCAGTACTTC

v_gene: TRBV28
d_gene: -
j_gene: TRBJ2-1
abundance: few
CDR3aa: CASSLDLSRQFF
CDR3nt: TGTGCCAGCAGTTTAGATCTTAGTCGGCAGTTCTTC

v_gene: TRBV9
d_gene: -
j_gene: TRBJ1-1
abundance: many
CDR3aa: CASSVGGDRTEAFF
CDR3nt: TGTGCCAGCAGCGTAGGAGGAGATCGCACTGAAGCTTTCTTT

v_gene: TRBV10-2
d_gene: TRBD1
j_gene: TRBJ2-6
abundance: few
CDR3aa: CASSTGDGANVLTF
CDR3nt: TGCGCCAGCTCAACAGGGGATGGGGCCAACGTCCTGACTTTC

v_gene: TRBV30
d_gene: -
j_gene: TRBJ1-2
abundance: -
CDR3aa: CAWSTENYGYTF
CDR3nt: TGTGCCTGGAGTACAGAAAACTATGGCTACACCTTC

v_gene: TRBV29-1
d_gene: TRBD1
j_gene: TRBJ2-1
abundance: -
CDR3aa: CSVDRGQRSYNEQFF
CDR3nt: TGCAGCGTTGATAGGGGACAGCGCTCCTACAATGAGCAGTTCTTC

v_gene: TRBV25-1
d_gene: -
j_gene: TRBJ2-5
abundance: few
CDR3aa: CASSQGGVETQYF
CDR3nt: TGTGCCAGCAGTCAGGGGGGTGTGGAGACCCAGTACTTC

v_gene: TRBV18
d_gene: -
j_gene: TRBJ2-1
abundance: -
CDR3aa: CASSPQANEQFF
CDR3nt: TGTGCCAGCTCACCCCAGGCCAATGAGCAGTTCTTC

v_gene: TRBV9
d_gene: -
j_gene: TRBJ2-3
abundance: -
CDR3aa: CASSVAEAGTDTQYF
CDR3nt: TGTGCCAGCAGCGTAGCGGAGGCTGGCACAGATACGCAGTATTTT

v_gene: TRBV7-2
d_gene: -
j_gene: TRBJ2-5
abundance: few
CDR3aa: CASSLWHGGETQYF
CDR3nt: TGTGCCAGCAGCTTATGGCATGGTGGAGAGACCCAGTACTTC

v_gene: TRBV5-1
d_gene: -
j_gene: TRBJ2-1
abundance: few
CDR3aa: CASSPTSNSYNEQFF
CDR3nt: TGCGCCAGCAGCCCTACTAGCAACTCCTACAATGAGCAGTTCTTC

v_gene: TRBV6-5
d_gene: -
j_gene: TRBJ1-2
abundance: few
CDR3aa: CASSYFGRGYGYTF
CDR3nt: TGTGCCAGCAGTTACTTTGGCAGGGGATATGGCTACACCTTC

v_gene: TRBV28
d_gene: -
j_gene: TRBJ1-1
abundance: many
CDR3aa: CASGPGQNTEAFF
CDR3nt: TGTGCCAGCGGACCTGGACAGAACACTGAAGCTTTCTTT

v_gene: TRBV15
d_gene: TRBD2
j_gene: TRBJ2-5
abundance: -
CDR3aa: CATSRAGLAEETQYF
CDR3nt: TGTGCCACCAGCAGAGCTGGACTAGCCGAAGAGACCCAGTACTTC

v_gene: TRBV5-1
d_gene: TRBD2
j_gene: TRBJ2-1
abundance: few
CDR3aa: CASSPRGGSSYNEQFF
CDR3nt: TGCGCCAGCAGCCCTAGGGGCGGGAGCTCCTACAATGAGCAGTTCTTC

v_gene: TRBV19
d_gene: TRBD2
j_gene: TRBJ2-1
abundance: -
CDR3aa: CASSLLAGVGNEQFF
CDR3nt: TGTGCCAGTAGTCTGCTAGCGGGAGTAGGCAATGAGCAGTTCTTC

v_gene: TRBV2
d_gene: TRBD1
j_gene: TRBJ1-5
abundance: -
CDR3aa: CASSEGQFNQPQHF
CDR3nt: TGTGCCAGCAGTGAGGGACAGTTCAATCAGCCCCAGCATTTT

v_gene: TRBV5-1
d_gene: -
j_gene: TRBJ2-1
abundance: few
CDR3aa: CASSLGQNSYNEQFF
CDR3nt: TGCGCCAGCAGCTTGGGACAGAACTCCTACAATGAGCAGTTCTTC